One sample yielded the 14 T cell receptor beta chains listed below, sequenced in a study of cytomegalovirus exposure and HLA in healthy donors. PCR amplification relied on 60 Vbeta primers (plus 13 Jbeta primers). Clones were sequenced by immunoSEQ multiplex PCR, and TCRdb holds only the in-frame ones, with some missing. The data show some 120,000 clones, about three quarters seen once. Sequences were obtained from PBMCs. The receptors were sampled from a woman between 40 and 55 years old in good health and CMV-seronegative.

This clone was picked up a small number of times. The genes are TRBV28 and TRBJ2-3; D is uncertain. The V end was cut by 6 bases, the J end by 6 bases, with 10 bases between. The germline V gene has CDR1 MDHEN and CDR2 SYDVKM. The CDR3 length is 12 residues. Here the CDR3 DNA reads TGTGCCAGCAGCCCTCGGGTGGATACGCAGTATTTT. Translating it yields CASSPRVDTQYF.

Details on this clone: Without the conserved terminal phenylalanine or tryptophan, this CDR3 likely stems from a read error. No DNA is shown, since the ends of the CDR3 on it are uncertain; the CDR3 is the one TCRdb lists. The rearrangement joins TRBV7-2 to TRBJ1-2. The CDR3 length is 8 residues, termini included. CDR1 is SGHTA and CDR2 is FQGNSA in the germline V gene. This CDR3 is CASSLLVS.

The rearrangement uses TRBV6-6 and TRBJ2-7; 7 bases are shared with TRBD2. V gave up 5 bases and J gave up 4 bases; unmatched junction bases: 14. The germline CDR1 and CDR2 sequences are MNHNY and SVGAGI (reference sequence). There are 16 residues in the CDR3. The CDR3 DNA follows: TGTGCCAGCAGTCCCACTGAGGCGGGAGTGGGTTACGAGCAGTACTTC. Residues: CASSPTEAGVGYEQYF.

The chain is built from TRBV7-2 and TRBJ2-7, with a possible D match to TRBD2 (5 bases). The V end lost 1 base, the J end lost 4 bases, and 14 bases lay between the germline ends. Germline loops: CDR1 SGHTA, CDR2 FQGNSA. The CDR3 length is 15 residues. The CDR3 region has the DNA TGTGCCAGCAGCTTAGTTCGGGAAGCAACTTACGAGCAGTACTTC. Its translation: CASSLVREATYEQYF. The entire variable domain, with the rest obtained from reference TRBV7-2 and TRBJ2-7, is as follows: GAGVSQSPSNKVTEKGKDVELRCDPISGHTALYWYRQSLGQGLEFLIYFQGNSAPDKSGLPSDRFSAERTGGSVSTLTIQRTQQEDSAVYLCASSLVREATYEQYFGPGTRLTVT.

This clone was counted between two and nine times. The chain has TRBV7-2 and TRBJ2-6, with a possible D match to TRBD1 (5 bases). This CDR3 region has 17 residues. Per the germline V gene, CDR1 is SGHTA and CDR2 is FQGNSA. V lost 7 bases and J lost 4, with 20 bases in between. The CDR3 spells CASKSRQYQTGANVLTF. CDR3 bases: TGTGCCAGCAAATCCCGACAGTATCAAACGGGGGCCAACGTCCTGACTTTC.

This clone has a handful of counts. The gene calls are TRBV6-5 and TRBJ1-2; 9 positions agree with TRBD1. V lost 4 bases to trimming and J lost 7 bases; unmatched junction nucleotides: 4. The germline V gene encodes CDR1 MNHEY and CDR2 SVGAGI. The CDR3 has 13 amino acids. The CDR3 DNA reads TGTGCCAGCAGTTCACAGGGGGCGGGTGGCTACACCTTC. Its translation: CASSSQGAGGYTF.

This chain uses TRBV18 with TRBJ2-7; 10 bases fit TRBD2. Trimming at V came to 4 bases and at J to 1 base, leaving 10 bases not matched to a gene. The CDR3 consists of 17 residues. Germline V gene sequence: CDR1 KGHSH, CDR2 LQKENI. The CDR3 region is CASSLERTSGPSYEQYF. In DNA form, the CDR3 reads TGTGCCAGCTCACTTGAGAGGACTAGCGGACCTTCCTACGAGCAGTACTTC.

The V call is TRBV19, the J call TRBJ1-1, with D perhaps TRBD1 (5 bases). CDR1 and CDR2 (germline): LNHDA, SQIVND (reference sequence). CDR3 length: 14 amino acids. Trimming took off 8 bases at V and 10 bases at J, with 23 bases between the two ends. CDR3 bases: TGTGCCAGTCGAAACAGGCAGGGAGGGAGAGGAGCTTTCTTT. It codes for CASRNRQGGRGAFF.

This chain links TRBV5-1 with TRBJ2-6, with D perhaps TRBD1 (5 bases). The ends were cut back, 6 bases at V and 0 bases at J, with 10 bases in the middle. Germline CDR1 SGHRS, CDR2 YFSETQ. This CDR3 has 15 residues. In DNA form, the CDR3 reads TGCGCCAGCAATACAGGAGTCTCTGGGGCCAACGTCCTGACTTTC. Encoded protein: CASNTGVSGANVLTF.

The DNA for the CDR3 is TGTGCCAGCAGTGAGGGGGGCAATCAGCCCCAGCATTTT. It specifies CASSEGGNQPQHF. The rearrangement links TRBV5-6 to TRBJ1-5, with a weak D call TRBD1 (6 bases). From germline, CDR1 is SGHDT and CDR2 YYEEEE. V was shortened by 5 bases and J by 2 bases, with 8 bases between the two germline ends. This CDR3 is 13 amino acids long.

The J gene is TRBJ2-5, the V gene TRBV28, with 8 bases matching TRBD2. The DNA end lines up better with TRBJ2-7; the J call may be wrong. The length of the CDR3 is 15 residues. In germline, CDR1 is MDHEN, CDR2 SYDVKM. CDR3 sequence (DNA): TGTGCCAGCACCAACCCCGGGACTAGACCCTACGAGCAGTACTTC. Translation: CASTNPGTRPYEQYF.

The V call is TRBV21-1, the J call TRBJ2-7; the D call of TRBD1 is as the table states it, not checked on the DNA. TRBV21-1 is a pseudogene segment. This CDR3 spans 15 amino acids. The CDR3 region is CASSSPNRGLDEQYF. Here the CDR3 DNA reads TGTGCCAGCAGCAGCCCAAACAGGGGGCTGGACGAGCAGTACTTC.

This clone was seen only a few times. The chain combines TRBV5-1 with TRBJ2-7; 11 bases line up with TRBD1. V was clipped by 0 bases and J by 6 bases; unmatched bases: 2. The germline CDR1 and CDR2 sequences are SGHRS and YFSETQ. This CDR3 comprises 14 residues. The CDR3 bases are TGCGCCAGCAGCTTGGCGGGACAGGGGGGCGAGCAGTACTTC. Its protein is CASSLAGQGGEQYF.

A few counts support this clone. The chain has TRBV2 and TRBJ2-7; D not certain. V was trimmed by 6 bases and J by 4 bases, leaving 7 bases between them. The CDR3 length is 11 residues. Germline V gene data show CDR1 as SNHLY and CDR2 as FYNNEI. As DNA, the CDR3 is TGTGCCAGCAGCCCCAGATACGAGCAGTACTTC. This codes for CASSPRYEQYF.